These 26 T cell receptor beta chains originate from one sample sequenced in a study of memory CD4+ T cells and cytomegalovirus serostatus. Assay used: immunoSEQ multiplex PCR; TCRdb lists only in-frame clones, some missing. The sample holds some 54,000 clones, over 70% seen once. The sort gate was single viable CD3+CD4+CD8-CD45RO+ cells for memory CD4+ T cells. The sequenced sample was memory CD4+ T cells from blood. These receptors all stem from an adult in good health and CMV-seropositive.

J is TRBJ1-1 and V is TRBV5-4, with D tentatively TRBD1 (5 bases). In germline, CDR1 is SGHNT, CDR2 YYREEE (reference sequence). Trimming stripped 1 base from V and 5 bases from J, with 18 bases between. The CDR3 runs 16 residues. The CDR3 region has the DNA TGTGCCAGCAGCTTGCACGGGGGGTCAAGTTGGACTGAAGCTTTCTTT. It yields the protein CASSLHGGSSWTEAFF. Drawing the rest from reference TRBV5-4 and TRBJ1-1, the complete variable domain is ETGVTQSPTHLIKTRGQQVTLRCSSQSGHNTVSWYQQALGQGPQFIFQYYREEENGRGNFPPRFSGLQFPNYSSELNVNALELDDSALYLCASSLHGGSSWTEAFFGQGTRLTVV.

The chain employs TRBV7-3 and TRBJ1-1; D gene ambiguous. The V gene's germline CDR1 is SGHTA and CDR2 FQGTGA. V lost 5 bases, J lost 0 bases, and 7 bases lay in between. This CDR3 is built from 13 residues. The CDR3 DNA reads as TGTGCCAGCAGCATCCAGGTGAACACTGAAGCTTTCTTT. Translated, it gives CASSIQVNTEAFF.

This sequence joins TRBV18 and TRBJ1-4, with TRBD1 as a possible D gene (6 bases). The CDR3 contains 16 residues. The V gene's germline CDR1 is KGHSH and CDR2 LQKENI. Trimming left V 5 bases short and J 5 bases short, with 18 bases between. In DNA form, the CDR3 reads TGTGCCAGCTCAACGGGACACGGGAAGGGGAATGAAAAACTGTTTTTT. Encoded protein: CASSTGHGKGNEKLFF.

The chain uses TRBV7-2 and TRBJ1-1, with D possibly TRBD1 on 6 matching bases. Germline V gene sequence: CDR1 SGHTA, CDR2 FQGNSA. V shed 5 bases and J shed 4 bases, with 14 bases lying between them. The CDR3 contains 14 residues. The DNA of the CDR3 is TGTGCCAGCAGCGATTCAGGGGTGAGCACTGAAGCTTTCTTT. Encoded protein: CASSDSGVSTEAFF.

The chain recombines TRBV2 with TRBJ1-2; no firm D call. The CDR3 runs 15 residues. Deletions cut 2 bases from V and 0 bases from J, with 10 bases between. Germline V gene data show CDR1 as SNHLY and CDR2 as FYNNEI. The CDR3 sequence: CASSERRQTNYGYTF. DNA of the CDR3: TGTGCCAGCAGTGAAAGGAGGCAGACTAACTATGGCTACACCTTC.

This chain connects TRBV5-1 to TRBJ1-1, with D perhaps TRBD1 (6 bases). Germline V gene sequence: CDR1 SGHRS, CDR2 YFSETQ. Trimming shortened V by 6 bases and J by 0 bases, and 12 bases separated the two germline ends. The CDR3 covers 14 residues. CDR3 sequence reads: CASTSDSMNTEAFF. Written as DNA, the CDR3 is TGCGCCAGCACGTCGGACAGCATGAACACTGAAGCTTTCTTT.

The chain carries TRBV7-9 and TRBJ2-2, with 8 bases identical to TRBD1. This CDR3 has 15 amino acids. Germline CDR1 and CDR2: SEHNR and FQNEAQ (reference sequence). V lost 7 bases and J lost 4; bases outside the gene matches: 8. CDR3 nucleotide sequence: TGTGCCAGCACCCACAGGGGGTTGGGCACCGGGGAGCTGTTTTTT. It encodes CASTHRGLGTGELFF.

This chain connects TRBV11-1 to TRBJ1-2; D gene unclear. This CDR3 comprises 17 residues. With 6 bases removed from V and 0 bases from J, the gap between germline ends came to 20 bases. Germline lookup yields CDR1 SGHAT and CDR2 FQDESV (reference sequence). CDR3 amino acids: CASRPPNSPRSNYGYTF. CDR3 sequence (DNA): TGTGCCAGCAGGCCCCCCAATTCCCCCAGGTCTAACTATGGCTACACCTTC.

V is TRBV11-2 and J is TRBJ1-5, with no clear D. This CDR3 comprises 14 residues. Germline-derived CDR1 and CDR2 are SGHAT and FQNNGV. The V end lost 1 base, the J end lost 7 bases, and 11 bases lay between the germline ends. CDR3 in DNA: TGTGCCAGCAGCTTAGGCGACTCGTCCCAGCCCCAGCATTTT. Its translation: CASSLGDSSQPQHF.

V usage is TRBV7-6 and J usage is TRBJ2-7, with D uncertain. The CDR3 loop spans 12 amino acids. Germline V gene lookup returns CDR1 SGHVS and CDR2 FNYEAQ. Trimming shortened V by 5 bases and J by 7 bases, and 12 bases separated the two germline ends. DNA for the CDR3: TGTGCCAGCAGCCGGCCGCTGGGAGAGCAGTACTTC. Residues: CASSRPLGEQYF.

This rearrangement joins TRBV6-1 to TRBJ2-7; D not certain. Germline V gene lookup returns CDR1 MNHNS and CDR2 SASEGT. The CDR3 extends over 11 amino acids. Trimming took off 7 bases at V and 2 bases at J, with 6 bases between the two ends. As DNA, the CDR3 is TGTGCCAGCACCATAACCTACGAGCAGTACTTC. This codes for CASTITYEQYF.

V and J are TRBV28 and TRBJ2-7, with D tentatively TRBD1 (6 bases). Trimming pared 2 bases from V and 3 bases from J, leaving 11 bases between. The CDR3 is 14 residues long. Germline V CDR1 and CDR2: MDHEN, SYDVKM. The CDR3 nucleotides are TGTGCCAGCAGTTTAAGGCAGGGGTTCTACGAGCAGTACTTC. Translation gives CASSLRQGFYEQYF. The variable domain in full, completed from reference TRBV28 and TRBJ2-7, reads DVKVTQSSRYLVKRTGEKVFLECVQDMDHENMFWYRQDPGLGLRLIYFSYDVKMKEKGDIPEGYSVSREKKERFSLILESASTNQTSMYLCASSLRQGFYEQYFGPGTRLTVT.

This clone was detected a few times. The chain combines TRBV7-2 with TRBJ1-1; D unresolved. This CDR3 is built from 14 residues. V was cut by 1 base and J by 0 bases, with 6 bases left in between. The V gene's germline CDR1 is SGHTA and CDR2 FQGNSA. CDR3 region: CASSLVPLNTEAFF. Here the CDR3 DNA reads TGTGCCAGCAGCTTAGTCCCCCTGAACACTGAAGCTTTCTTT.

The V and J genes are TRBV11-2 and TRBJ1-3; TRBD1 aligns across 9 bases. Germline loops: CDR1 SGHAT, CDR2 FQNNGV. V lost 7 bases to trimming and J lost 4 bases; unmatched junction nucleotides: 17. The CDR3 is made up of 18 amino acids. The CDR3 region has the DNA TGTGCCAGCACTAAAACTTACAGGGGGCGAAAATCCGGAAACACCATATATTTT. Its protein is CASTKTYRGRKSGNTIYF.

V is TRBV28 and J is TRBJ1-1, with no clear D. The CDR3 extends over 17 amino acids. The germline gives CDR1 MDHEN, CDR2 SYDVKM. Trimming removed 5 bases from V and 2 bases from J, with 21 bases in between. The DNA of the CDR3 is TGTGCCAGCAGTCCGATACTCGTCCGGACGGGTAACACTGAAGCTTTCTTT. It yields the protein CASSPILVRTGNTEAFF. Full variable domain (remainder filled in from reference TRBV28 and TRBJ1-1): DVKVTQSSRYLVKRTGEKVFLECVQDMDHENMFWYRQDPGLGLRLIYFSYDVKMKEKGDIPEGYSVSREKKERFSLILESASTNQTSMYLCASSPILVRTGNTEAFFGQGTRLTVV.

V is TRBV5-1 and J is TRBJ2-5; D is unclear. Trimming shortened V by 0 bases and J by 6 bases, and 0 bases separated the two germline ends. The V gene's germline CDR1 is SGHRS and CDR2 YFSETQ. This CDR3 has 10 residues. CDR3 protein: CASSLETQYF. In nucleotides, the CDR3 is TGCGCCAGCAGCTTGGAGACCCAGTACTTC.

This rearrangement joins TRBV10-3 to TRBJ1-4; D remains unclear. This CDR3 comprises 13 residues. The V end was cut by 7 bases, the J end by 5 bases, with 11 bases between. Germline V lookup: CDR1 ENHRY, CDR2 SYGVKD. CDR3 protein: CAITERINEKLFF. The CDR3, as DNA: TGTGCCATCACGGAAAGGATAAATGAAAAACTGTTTTTT.

This clone was observed a single time. This chain links TRBV5-1 with TRBJ1-1; D is perhaps TRBD1 (6 bases). The germline V and J ends were trimmed by 4 bases and 1 base, with 17 bases remaining between them. The CDR3 covers 16 residues. Germline assignment: CDR1 SGHRS and CDR2 YFSETQ. CDR3 coding DNA: TGCGCCAGCAGCGACCGGGACACCGGCCGGAACACTGAAGCTTTCTTT. Translating gives CASSDRDTGRNTEAFF.

J is TRBJ2-5 and V is TRBV5-8; the D is unclear. The CDR3 consists of 11 residues. Trimming left V 3 bases short and J 5 bases short, with 5 bases between. Germline CDR1 SGHTS, CDR2 YDEGEE. CDR3 in DNA: TGTGCCAGCAGCTCTCGGGAGACCCAGTACTTC. It codes for CASSSRETQYF.

The chain has TRBV28 and TRBJ2-2; D not resolved. V was pared by 2 bases and J by 1 base, with 8 bases between. This CDR3 comprises 15 residues. Germline CDR1 and CDR2: MDHEN and SYDVKM. The CDR3 coding sequence is TGTGCCAGCAGTTTAAGGGTCTTGAACACCGGGGAGCTGTTTTTT. It yields the protein CASSLRVLNTGELFF.

V is TRBV19 and J is TRBJ2-3; D uncertain. CDR1 is LNHDA and CDR2 is SQIVND in the germline V gene (reference sequence). This CDR3 is 16 amino acids long. The germline V and J ends were trimmed by 1 base and 3 bases, with 14 bases remaining between them. The CDR3 region has the DNA TGTGCCAGTAGTATAGTTCACCCGACCTTAACAGATACGCAGTATTTT. Its translation is CASSIVHPTLTDTQYF.

The chain is built from TRBV28 and TRBJ1-3; D unresolved. Between the trimmed V and J ends, which lost 7 bases and 0 bases, there was a span of 16 bases. The CDR3 runs 16 residues. CDR1 is MDHEN and CDR2 is SYDVKM in the germline V gene. The CDR3, as DNA: TGTGCCAGCACCGCCTCCGCACTAAACTCTGGAAACACCATATATTTT. Its translation is CASTASALNSGNTIYF.

V gene TRBV12-5 combines with J gene TRBJ2-6, with 7 bases matching TRBD1. The germline V gene has CDR1 LGHNT and CDR2 FRNRAP. The V gene end was trimmed by 4 bases and the J gene end by 11 bases; junction bases not matched to a gene: 32. This CDR3 is built from 22 residues. CDR3 nucleotide sequence: TGTGCTAGTGGTTCGATCGCCCCCAACGACCCAGCCATTACAGGGGCCAGGGACGTCCTGACTTTC. This translates into CASGSIAPNDPAITGARDVLTF. The whole variable domain, remainder taken from reference TRBV12-5 and TRBJ2-6, is DARVTQTPRHKVTEMGQEVTMRCQPILGHNTVFWYRQTMMQGLELLAYFRNRAPLDDSGMPKDRFSAEMPDATLATLKIQPSEPRDSAVYFCASGSIAPNDPAITGARDVLTFGAGSRLTVL.

The chain links TRBV7-9 to TRBJ1-5; tentative D call: TRBD1 (5 bases). The CDR3 contains 13 residues. Germline CDR1 and CDR2: SEHNR and FQNEAQ (reference sequence). V was trimmed by 1 base and J by 7 bases, leaving 8 bases between them. CDR3 in amino acids: CASSLEPGQPQHF. The DNA for the CDR3 is TGTGCCAGCAGCTTAGAACCAGGGCAGCCCCAGCATTTT. Drawing the rest from reference TRBV7-9 and TRBJ1-5, the complete variable domain is DTGVSQNPRHKITKRGQNVTFRCDPISEHNRLYWYRQTLGQGPEFLTYFQNEAQLEKSRLLSDRFSAERPKGSFSTLEIQRTEQGDSAMYLCASSLEPGQPQHFGDGTRLSIL.

This clone rates as medium-sized. V gene TRBV6-5 combines with J gene TRBJ2-7; either TRBD1 or TRBD2 may supply D (5 bases each). The CDR3 consists of 15 residues. V was clipped by 9 bases and J by 1 base, with 19 bases between them. CDR1 and CDR2 from the germline V gene are MNHEY and SVGAGI. CDR3 loop: CASSRAAASSYEQYF. The CDR3 nucleotides read TGTGCCAGTTCCAGGGCAGCGGCTAGTTCCTACGAGCAGTACTTC.

V usage is TRBV9 and J usage is TRBJ2-5; TRBD1 matches 7 bases. Trimming removed 3 bases from V and 8 bases from J; junction bases left unmatched: 10. Germline V gene lookup returns CDR1 SGDLS and CDR2 YYNGEE. The CDR3 sequence is 14 residues long. In DNA form, the CDR3 reads TGTGCCAGCAGCGCCCCCCCACCAGGGGGTACCCAGTACTTC. It translates to CASSAPPPGGTQYF.